This TCR beta chain was identified during a study of OX40 agonist ivuxolimab in advanced cancers. As regards this clone: Its specificity is not known.

The CDR3 runs to 13 residues. V gave up 6 bases and J gave up 5 bases, with 13 bases separating them. Germline V gene lookup returns CDR1 MDHEN and CDR2 SYDVKM. Some clones are missing from TCRdb's copy, which holds only in-frame ones; the method was immunoSEQ multiplex PCR. The sample shows 35,000 to 45,000 clones, 87% of them seen only once. Study outcomes and limitations: Expanded peripheral T cell antigen specificity was not determined.

Specimen: CD4+ or CD8+ T cells sorted from blood, collected in a trial of the OX40 agonist ivuxolimab. The sequence came from an adult with an advanced solid tumor such as melanoma, head and neck, liver or kidney cancer. The chain has TRBV28 and TRBJ1-2; tentatively, D is TRBD1 (6 bases). CDR3 region: CASSTLDSYGYTF. The CDR3, as DNA: TGTGCCAGCAGCACCCTGGACAGTTATGGCTACACCTTC.